The sequence of this T cell receptor beta chain was determined in a study of blood T cell repertoires in COVID-19. In the original workflow: Scientists estimated how many nucleated cells there were by amplifying reference gene primers. Profiling relied on immunoSEQ multiplex PCR, and the TCRdb table lists in-frame clones only, not all of them. The V and J calls and clone size were taken over from that table, and D and trimming were inferred from the DNA. The repertoire holds hundreds of thousands of clones, with around 86% as singletons. The germline CDR1 and CDR2 sequences are MNHEY and SMNVEV (reference sequence). The CDR3 extends over 15 amino acids. V gave up 5 bases and J gave up 5 bases; unmatched junction bases: 9. Self-reported history from a screening survey and questionnaire set each donor's cohort.

The genes are TRBV27 and TRBJ1-2; 9 bases align to TRBD1. The specimen sequenced was PBMCs or T cells enriched from blood (not recorded which). This receptor was identified in a woman in her 50s who had recovered from COVID-19. CDR3 sequence (DNA): TGTGCCAGCAGTGCGTACCGGGACAGGGTATATGGCTACACCTTC. It codes for CASSAYRDRVYGYTF.